The rows below give T cell receptor beta chains drawn from one sample of a study of blood T cell repertoires in COVID-19. Data came from immunoSEQ multiplex PCR; TCRdb stores just in-frame clones and leaves some out. The sample has under 300,000 clones; approximately 80% are singletons. Specimen: peripheral blood. The source is a woman aged 60-75 years with active or convalescent COVID-19. CDR3s include the opening cysteine and the closing phenylalanine or tryptophan. D genes are given only for firm matches.

length	V	D	CDR3
17	TRBV10-3	TRBD2	CAISESLAGANSYEQYF
16	TRBV18	-	CASSPQAGSNTGELFF
15	TRBV5-1	TRBD2	CASSLVGGSARELFF
14	TRBV11-2	-	CASGQTRTYNEQFF
13	TRBV11-3	-	CASSQTRHREQYF
15	TRBV7-8	TRBD1	CASSFDRVNNQPQHF
15	TRBV30	-	CAWGTGAASSYEQYF
16	TRBV6-6	-	CASSYPMQATNEKLFF
19	TRBV3-1/TRBV3-2	-	CASSQAVPRRGPYTDTQYF
16	TRBV5-1	-	CASSLHNQGFNTEAFF
17	TRBV7-2	TRBD1	CASSLDSRTGGTGELFF
15	TRBV19	TRBD1	CASSTRTGARDEQFF
14	TRBV7-9	-	CASSLVGEGYEQYF
15	TRBV19	TRBD1	CASSTEPTGADEQYF
13	TRBV27	TRBD1	CASSLAGGLEQYF
13	TRBV4-2	-	CASSQQFPGTIYF
15	TRBV5-1	TRBD2	CASSLGVAGVVEQFF
15	TRBV9	-	CASSVGAGGNQPQHF
14	TRBV30	-	CAWSKGVEANVLTF
18	TRBV24-1	TRBD2	CATSLPLAGGSNTGELFF
14	TRBV6-5	-	CASRVQGGDTEAFF
13	TRBV29-1	-	CSALTGFGTEAFF
12	TRBV11-1	-	CASSSLVATQYF
16	TRBV11-2	TRBD2	CASSSSGEGRTDTQYF
12	TRBV11-2	-	CASSLPSGTIYF
17	TRBV7-9	TRBD2	CASSSGRGEGSYNEQFF
14	TRBV11-3	-	CASSATGSFYEQYF
13	TRBV2	-	CASRGGPAQPQHF
14	TRBV3-1/TRBV3-2	-	CASSQDLTNYGYTF
12	TRBV11-3	-	CASSLERWEQFF
15	TRBV3-1/TRBV3-2	-	CASSQDRNGYNEQFF
13	TRBV12-3/TRBV12-4	TRBD2	CASRREAVNIQYF
14	TRBV6-2/TRBV6-3	-	CASSYGHMNTEAFF
13	TRBV30	-	CAWSGSGANVLTF
14	TRBV6-6	-	CASNSGSGANVLTF